The rows below give T cell receptor beta chains drawn from one sample of a study of cytomegalovirus exposure and HLA in healthy donors. The method was immunoSEQ multiplex PCR; TCRdb's version includes in-frame clones alone and lacks a portion of them. Here the sample spans over 130,000 clones, 65% to 90% being singletons. Material: PBMCs. All receptors come from a female donor in good health and CMV-seronegative. Both conserved end residues are trimmed from each CDR3. Fields, in order: CDR3 length, V gene, J gene, CDR3 protein.

11	TRBV6-1	TRBJ1-2	ASSATESYGYT
14	TRBV5-1	TRBJ2-5	ASSYSGGGGQETQY
13	TRBV7-6	TRBJ2-5	ASSLPEGTWGTQY
15	TRBV18	TRBJ1-1	ASSLGIQGRLNTEAF
13	TRBV6-4	TRBJ1-2	ASSSGTGSFYGYT
11	TRBV7-9	TRBJ1-5	ASSLADKGPQH
10	TRBV29-1	TRBJ2-1	SSGTTKPEQF
14	TRBV19	TRBJ2-2	ASSIVFYRGTGELF
12	TRBV15	TRBJ2-5	ATSIPGVQETQY
12	TRBV18	TRBJ1-1	ASSHSRDSPEAF
10	TRBV6-1	TRBJ1-1	AVTRSNTEAF
12	TRBV30	TRBJ2-7	AWSVGLAGYEQY
13	TRBV28	TRBJ2-7	ASSMYRGSSYEQY
13	TRBV5-8	TRBJ1-5	ASSLVSVSNQPQH
13	TRBV5-1	TRBJ2-7	ASSSKGESSYEQY
15	TRBV11-2	TRBJ2-6	ASSPIEGTTGANVLT
11	TRBV28	TRBJ1-2	ASSLTVNYGYT
13	TRBV18	TRBJ1-2	ASSPIAGGADGYT
14	TRBV6-5	TRBJ1-4	ASSSRTGPSREKLF
10	TRBV25-1	TRBJ1-1	ASSDRGTEAF
12	TRBV7-9	TRBJ1-1	ASSPSGTGTEAF
15	TRBV30	NA	AWSPQGLAGGALEQY
13	TRBV19	TRBJ2-1	ASRDGTGGRNEQF
10	TRBV2	TRBJ2-5	ASRAGEETQY
10	TRBV6-6	TRBJ1-5	ASSEGNQPQH
12	TRBV5-1	TRBJ1-1	ASSPETMNTEAF
10	TRBV7-2	TRBJ2-3	ASTSSESSQY
11	TRBV29-1	TRBJ2-7	SVSGTGAYEQY
13	TRBV5-4	TRBJ1-3	ASSLDRAAGNTIY
17	TRBV7-9	TRBJ2-3	ASSSPGLAEYPSTDTQY
10	TRBV7-9	TRBJ1-1	ASSLGESEAF
15	TRBV27	TRBJ2-6	ASSLFGQGSGANVLT
16	TRBV7-6	TRBJ2-7	ASSRGLAGTSPFYEQY
17	TRBV28	TRBJ1-5	ASSFMRVARGDGNQPQH
12	TRBV2	TRBJ1-5	ASSTTDSNQPQH
12	TRBV29-1	NA	SVSGTGGSYEQY
13	TRBV19	TRBJ1-1	ASSIGRTKGTEAF
13	TRBV27	TRBJ1-5	ASSLEGGWGQPQH
12	TRBV6-5	TRBJ2-7	ASSYDPVENEQY
12	TRBV7-9	TRBJ1-4	ASSLTNTNEKLF
13	TRBV15	TRBJ2-5	ATSRDKTARETQY
9	TRBV29-1	TRBJ2-2	SGRGTGELF
11	TRBV10-1	TRBJ2-2	ASSPDRTGELF
12	TRBV27	TRBJ2-7	ASSQGLAGSEQY
16	TRBV7-2	TRBJ2-5	ASSPGASGRDGKETQY
18	TRBV5-1	TRBJ2-7	ASSFVSNLSGTAISYEQY
12	TRBV5-6	NA	ASSLPGQVYEQY
12	TRBV6-5	TRBJ1-1	ASRSPRGGKVAF
14	TRBV28	TRBJ2-6	ASSTPDRVGANVLT